This T cell receptor (beta chain) was sequenced for a study of cytomegalovirus exposure and HLA in healthy donors. Study at large: The 650 to 850 first-cohort repertoires and the approximately 110 validation repertoires shared the same platform, a later analysis reported. Points from the study as a whole: Overall, approximately 150 TCR beta chains were annotated as cytomegalovirus-associated. According to a subsequent analysis, TCR clusters from the first cohort were inclined to appear together in the 120 or so validation repertoires. Most TCR sequences were uncommon, yet certain public TCRs appeared in many donors.

Produced via immunoSEQ multiplex PCR; TCRdb's table is partial and in-frame only. Seen here are 130,000 to 150,000 clones, about nine tenths observed once, and the top ten hold about 0.7%. Germline-derived CDR1 and CDR2 are SNHLY and FYNNEI. Losses at the gene ends were 1 base for V and 4 bases for J; bases not matched to a gene: 1. The CDR3 runs to 14 residues. On this clone itself: Its cognate antigen is unknown.

Sequencing was done on a sample of PBMCs. The rearrangement uses TRBV2 and TRBJ2-1, with 7 bases fitting TRBD1. This TCR was sampled from a man between 18 and 35 years old in good health and CMV-seronegative. The chain's CDR3 is CASSEGQGYNEQFF. The CDR3 region has the DNA TGTGCCAGCAGTGAAGGACAGGGATACAATGAGCAGTTCTTC.